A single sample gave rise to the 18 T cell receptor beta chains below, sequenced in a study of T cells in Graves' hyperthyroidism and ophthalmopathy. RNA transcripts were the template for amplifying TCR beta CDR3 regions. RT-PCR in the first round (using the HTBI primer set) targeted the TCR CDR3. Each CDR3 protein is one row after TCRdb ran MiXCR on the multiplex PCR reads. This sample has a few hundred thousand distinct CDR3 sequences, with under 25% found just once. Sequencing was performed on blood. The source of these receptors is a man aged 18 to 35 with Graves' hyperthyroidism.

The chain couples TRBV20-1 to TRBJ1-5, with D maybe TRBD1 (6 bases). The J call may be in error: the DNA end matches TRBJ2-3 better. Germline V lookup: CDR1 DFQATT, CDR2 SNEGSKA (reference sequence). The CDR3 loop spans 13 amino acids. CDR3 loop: CSASVGALQPQYF. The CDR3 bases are TGCAGTGCTAGTGTGGGGGCGCTTCAGCCCCAGTATTTT.

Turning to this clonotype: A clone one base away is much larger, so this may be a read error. The CDR3 loop is CASILAGLVTSSTQHF. The CDR3 DNA reads TGTGCCAGCATCTTAGCGGGTCTAGTCACCTCGTCGACCCAGCATTTT. The chain employs TRBV7-2 and TRBJ1-5; D is unclear. The CDR3 length is 16 residues. Germline values: CDR1 SGHTA, CDR2 FQGNSA.

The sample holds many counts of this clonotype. The CDR3 region has the DNA TGTGCCAGCACCGGGGTCCTTACCCCCTACGAGCAGTACTTC. Translated, it gives CASTGVLTPYEQYF. The V gene is TRBV6-5, the J gene TRBJ2-7; tentative D call: TRBD2 (5 bases). V lost 7 bases to trimming and J lost 2 bases, with 15 bases between them. The CDR3 has 14 residues. Germline values: CDR1 MNHEY, CDR2 SVGAGI.

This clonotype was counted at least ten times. This CDR3 reads CSAAPGTVNTEAFF. CDR3 DNA sequence: TGCAGTGCTGCGCCCGGGACAGTGAACACTGAAGCTTTCTTT. This sequence joins TRBV20-1 and TRBJ1-1; TRBD1 aligns across 7 bases. The CDR3 is made up of 14 amino acids. Germline values: CDR1 DFQATT, CDR2 SNEGSKA (reference sequence). The ends lost 5 bases at V and 0 bases at J; junction bases unmatched: 6.

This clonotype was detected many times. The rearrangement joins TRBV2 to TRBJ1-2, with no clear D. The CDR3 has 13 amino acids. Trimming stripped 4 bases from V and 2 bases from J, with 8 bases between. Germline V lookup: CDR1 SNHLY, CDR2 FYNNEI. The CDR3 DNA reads TGTGCCAGCAGTGGTTACATCAACTATGGCTACACCTTC. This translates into CASSGYINYGYTF.

CDR3 sequence: CAWSAGPGELFF. The DNA of the CDR3 is TGTGCCTGGAGTGCCGGGCCAGGGGAGCTGTTTTTT. The rearrangement uses TRBV30 and TRBJ2-2, with unresolved D. The CDR3 consists of 12 residues. The germline V gene has CDR1 GTSNPN and CDR2 SVGIG (reference sequence). Trimming removed 1 base from V and 8 bases from J, with 8 bases in between.

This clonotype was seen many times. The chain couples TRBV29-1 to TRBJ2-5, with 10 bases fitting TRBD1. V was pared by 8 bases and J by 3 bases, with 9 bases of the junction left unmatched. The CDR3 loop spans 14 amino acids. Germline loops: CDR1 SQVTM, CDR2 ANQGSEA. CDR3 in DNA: TGCAGCTTAACCGGGACAGGGGCCGAAGAGACCCAGTACTTC. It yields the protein CSLTGTGAEETQYF. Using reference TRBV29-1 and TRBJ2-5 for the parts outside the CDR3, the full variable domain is SAVISQKPSRDICQRGTSLTIQCQVDSQVTMMFWYRQQPGQSLTLIATANQGSEATYESGFVIDKFPISRPNLTFSTLTVSNMSPEDSSIYLCSLTGTGAEETQYFGPGTRLLVL.

The CDR3 bases are TGCGCCAGCAGCCAAGATGCCGATCAGCCCCAGCATTTT. It translates to CASSQDADQPQHF. The V gene is TRBV4-1, the J gene TRBJ1-5; D gene unclear. The CDR3 consists of 13 residues. Trimming removed 0 bases from V and 5 bases from J, with 5 bases in between. Germline V CDR1 and CDR2: MGHRA, YSYEKL.

CDR3 bases: TGTGCCACTTACACCGGGACAGGGGATCTAGGTTACACCTTC. This gives the protein CATYTGTGDLGYTF. This chain joins TRBV28 and TRBJ1-2, with TRBD1 matching 10 bases. The V gene end was trimmed by 10 bases and the J gene end by 11 bases; junction bases not matched to a gene: 16. This CDR3 comprises 14 residues. In germline, CDR1 is MDHEN, CDR2 SYDVKM.

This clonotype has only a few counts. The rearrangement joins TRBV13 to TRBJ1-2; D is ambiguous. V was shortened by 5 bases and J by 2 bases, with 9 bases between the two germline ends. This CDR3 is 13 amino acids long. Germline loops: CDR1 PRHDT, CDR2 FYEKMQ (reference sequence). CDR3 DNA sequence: TGTGCCAGCAGCCAACAGCAAAACTATGGCTACACCTTC. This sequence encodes CASSQQQNYGYTF.

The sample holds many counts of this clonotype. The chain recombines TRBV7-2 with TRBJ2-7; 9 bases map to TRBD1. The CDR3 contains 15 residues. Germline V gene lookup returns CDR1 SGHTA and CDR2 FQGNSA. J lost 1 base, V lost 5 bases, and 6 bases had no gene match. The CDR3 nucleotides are TGTGCCAGCAGCCCAAGGGGGACAGGGTCCTACGAGCAGTACTTC. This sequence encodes CASSPRGTGSYEQYF.

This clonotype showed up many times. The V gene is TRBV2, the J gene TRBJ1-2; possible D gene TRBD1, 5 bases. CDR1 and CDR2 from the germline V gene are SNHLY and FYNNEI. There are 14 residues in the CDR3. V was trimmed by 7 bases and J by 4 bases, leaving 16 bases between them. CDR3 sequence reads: CASTFRDSLYGYTF. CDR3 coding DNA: TGTGCCAGCACCTTCAGGGATAGCCTCTATGGCTACACCTTC.

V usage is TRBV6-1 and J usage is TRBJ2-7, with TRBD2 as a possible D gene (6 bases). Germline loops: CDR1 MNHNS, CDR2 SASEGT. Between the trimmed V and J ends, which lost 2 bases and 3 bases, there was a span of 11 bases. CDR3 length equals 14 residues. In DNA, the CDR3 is TGTGCCAGCAGTGAAAACGGAGGGTACTACGAGCAGTACTTC. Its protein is CASSENGGYYEQYF.

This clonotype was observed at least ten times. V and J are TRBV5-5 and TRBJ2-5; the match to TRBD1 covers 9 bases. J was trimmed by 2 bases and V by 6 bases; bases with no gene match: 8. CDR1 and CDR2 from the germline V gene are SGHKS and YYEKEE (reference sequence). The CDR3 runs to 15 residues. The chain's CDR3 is CASTVTTGGQETQYF. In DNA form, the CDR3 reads TGTGCCAGCACCGTTACGACAGGGGGACAAGAGACCCAGTACTTC.

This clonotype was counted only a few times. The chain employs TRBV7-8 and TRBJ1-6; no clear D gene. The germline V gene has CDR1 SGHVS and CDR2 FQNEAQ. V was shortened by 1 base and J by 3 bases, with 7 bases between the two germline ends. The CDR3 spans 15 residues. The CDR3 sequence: CASSLGQIYNSPLHF. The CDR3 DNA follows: TGTGCCAGCAGCTTAGGACAAATCTATAATTCACCCCTCCACTTT.

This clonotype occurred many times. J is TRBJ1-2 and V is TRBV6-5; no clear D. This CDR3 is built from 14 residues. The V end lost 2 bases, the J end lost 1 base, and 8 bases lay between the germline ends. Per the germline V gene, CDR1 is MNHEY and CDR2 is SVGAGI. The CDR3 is CASSYGSFNYGYTF. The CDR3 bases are TGTGCCAGCAGTTACGGAAGTTTTAACTATGGCTACACCTTC.

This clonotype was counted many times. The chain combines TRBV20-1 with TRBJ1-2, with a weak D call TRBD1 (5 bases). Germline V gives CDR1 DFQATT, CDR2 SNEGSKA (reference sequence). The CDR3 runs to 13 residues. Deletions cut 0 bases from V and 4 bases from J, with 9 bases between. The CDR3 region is CSARDDRLYGYTF. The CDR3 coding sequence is TGCAGTGCTAGAGATGACAGACTCTATGGCTACACCTTC.

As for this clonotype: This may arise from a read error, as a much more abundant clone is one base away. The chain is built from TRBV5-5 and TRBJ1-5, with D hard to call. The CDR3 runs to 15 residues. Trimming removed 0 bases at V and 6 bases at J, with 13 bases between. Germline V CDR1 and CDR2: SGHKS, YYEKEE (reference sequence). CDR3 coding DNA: TGTGCCAGCAGCTTGGTTAGGGTAGGGTCTCAGCCCCAGCATTTT. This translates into CASSLVRVGSQPQHF.